One sample yielded the 11 T cell receptor beta chains listed below, sequenced in a study of CD8 T cells in Susac syndrome. Random hexamers were used to reverse transcribe the RNA input (about 0.5 to 1 ug). TCRdb passed the immunoSEQ multiplex PCR reads through MiXCR, listing each CDR3 protein once. The sample yields around 130,000 distinct CDR3 sequences, approximately 94% seen once. Material for sequencing was CD4+ T cells from PBMCs. All receptors come from a human donor with multiple sclerosis.

This clonotype showed up just once. V and J are TRBV10-2 and TRBJ2-7, with 7 bases that match TRBD1. The CDR3 runs to 12 residues. Trimming cost V 10 bases and J 4 bases; bases outside gene matches: 7. Germline lookup yields CDR1 WSHSY and CDR2 SAAADI. The CDR3 DNA reads as TGCGCCACCGCCTCACAGGGGTACGAGCAGTACTTC. This gives the protein CATASQGYEQYF.

V gene TRBV3-1 combines with J gene TRBJ2-1; D not certain. This CDR3 is built from 14 residues. Trimming shortened V by 2 bases and J by 3 bases, and 8 bases separated the two germline ends. The germline gives CDR1 LGHDT, CDR2 YNNKEL (reference sequence). The CDR3 region is CASSQTPFYNEQFF. The CDR3 region has the DNA TGTGCCAGCAGCCAAACTCCGTTCTACAATGAGCAGTTCTTC.

J is TRBJ2-5 and V is TRBV7-2, with D unresolved. Trimming took off 1 base at V and 5 bases at J, with 14 bases between the two ends. The CDR3 is 15 residues long. Germline V gene lookup returns CDR1 SGHTA and CDR2 FQGNSA. The CDR3 protein is CASSLVPSRDETQYF. CDR3 DNA: TGTGCCAGCAGCTTAGTCCCCAGCAGAGATGAGACCCAGTACTTC.

The CDR3 coding sequence is TGTGCCTGGAGTGTTACTAGGGCAGGGGTTGACTATGGCTACACCTTC. Amino acids: CAWSVTRAGVDYGYTF. The chain carries TRBV30 and TRBJ1-2, with TRBD1 as a possible D gene (6 bases). This CDR3 has 16 residues. Germline CDR1 reads GTSNPN; CDR2 reads SVGIG (reference sequence). Trimming shortened V by 0 bases and J by 3 bases, and 17 bases separated the two germline ends.

This clonotype is a singleton in its sample. The V gene is TRBV2, the J gene TRBJ2-3; D is uncertain. This CDR3 region has 15 residues. Trimming shortened V by 6 bases and J by 2 bases, and 15 bases separated the two germline ends. Germline CDR1 reads SNHLY; CDR2 reads FYNNEI. The chain's CDR3 is CASRSSARSTDTQYF. CDR3 nucleotides: TGTGCCAGCAGATCCTCGGCTAGGTCCACAGATACGCAGTATTTT.

The chain has TRBV12-3 or TRBV12-4 and TRBJ2-2; D is undetermined. The CDR3 has 11 amino acids. The ends were cut back, 7 bases at V and 9 bases at J, with 9 bases in the middle. The CDR3 coding sequence is TGTGCCAGCACTTCTTCCCGGGAGCTGTTTTTT. It encodes CASTSSRELFF.

V usage is TRBV20-1 and J usage is TRBJ2-1, with D tentatively TRBD1 (6 bases). V shed 5 bases and J shed 8 bases, with 13 bases lying between them. This CDR3 spans 12 amino acids. Germline CDR1 and CDR2: DFQATT and SNEGSKA (reference sequence). CDR3 region: CSAGLEGDEQFF. CDR3 coding DNA: TGCAGTGCTGGATTAGAGGGGGATGAGCAGTTCTTC.

The V gene is TRBV7-2, the J gene TRBJ1-5; D perhaps matches TRBD1 (6 bases). V lost 5 bases and J lost 5, with 10 bases in between. CDR3 size: 13 residues. Germline V lookup: CDR1 SGHTA, CDR2 FQGNSA. CDR3 in DNA: TGTGCCAGCAGCATGAGGGGGGATCAGCCCCAGCATTTT. Translating gives CASSMRGDQPQHF.

This chain links TRBV3-1 with TRBJ2-7; no firm D call. The CDR3 is 13 amino acids. Per germline, CDR1 LGHDT and CDR2 YNNKEL (reference sequence). The germline V and J ends were trimmed by 0 bases and 5 bases, with 8 bases remaining between them. CDR3 coding DNA: TGTGCCAGCAGCCAAGAAGAGTACGACGAGCAGTACTTC. Translated: CASSQEEYDEQYF.

The CDR3 is CATSKRGTSQWPQHF. CDR3 nucleotides: TGTGCCACCAGCAAGCGGGGCACCTCTCAATGGCCCCAGCATTTT. The chain couples TRBV15 to TRBJ1-5; the D gene is possibly TRBD1 (5 bases). The V and J ends lost 4 bases and 9 bases respectively, with 19 bases between them. The CDR3 length is 15 residues. CDR1 and CDR2 from the germline V gene are LNHNV and YYDKDF (reference sequence).

In regard to this clonotype: Relative to the germline gene, one junction end is altered; a read error may explain this. The rearrangement joins TRBV7-7 to TRBJ2-5; TRBD1 agrees at 12 bases. CDR1 is SSHAT, CDR2 FNYEAQ, per germline (reference sequence). This CDR3 contains 15 residues. CDR3 DNA sequence: TGTGCTAGCAGCTTCGGGACAGGGGGCGGAGAGACCCAGTACTTC. Translated, it gives CASSFGTGGGETQYF.